This T cell receptor (beta chain) was identified during a study of beta chain features in type 1 diabetes. CD45RO/CCR7/CD25/CD127/CD95/CD27 staining was used to isolate CD4+ naive, central memory, regulatory and stem cell-like memory cells by sorting. Details on this clone: As yet, its antigen is unknown.

Since all of the isolated RNA was reverse transcribed, expressed TCRB transcripts were what got sequenced. For naive, central memory and regulatory T cell samples, reads averaged around 3.6 million. The assay was immunoSEQ multiplex PCR, and TCRdb's table has in-frame clones only and misses some. The sample holds some 410,000 clones, 10% to 12% seen once. Notes on the study in general: Fewer junction insertions and more nucleotide deletions appeared in type 1 diabetes patients. Whether HLA type affects TCRB rearrangement stayed undetermined in the present work.

V was cut by 4 bases and J by 0 bases, with 17 bases left in between. The V gene's germline CDR1 is SGHRS and CDR2 YFSETQ. The CDR3 totals 18 residues. This TCR came from a woman aged 18-35 years in good health. V and J are TRBV5-1 and TRBJ2-6; possible D gene TRBD1, 5 bases. Sequencing was carried out using naive CD4+ T cells from blood. CDR3 protein: CASSLTLGAYSGANVLTF. Here the CDR3 DNA reads TGCGCCAGCAGCCTGACTTTAGGGGCCTACTCTGGGGCCAACGTCCTGACTTTC.